This TCR beta chain was captured in a study of monozygotic twins with inflammatory bowel disease (dated by TCRdb to about 2019). Some background on the complete study: In total, some 30 monozygotic twin pairs made up the full study: 19 Danish pairs, all IBD-discordant, plus nine German pairs, of which four were IBD-concordant and five were IBD-discordant. Within discordant pairs, disease-associated traits were sought mainly by comparing IBD patients with their genetically identical healthy co-twins. Each individual had, on average, about 151 000 unique TCRalpha sequences and 181 000 unique TCRbeta sequences available for analysis.

From each donor, a roughly 2.5 ml peripheral blood sample was collected into PAXgene tubes and stored at -80 degrees C. Without T cell sorting, total RNA was isolated from whole blood using the PAXgene blood miRNA kit on an automated QIAcube. Peripheral blood from monozygotic twin pairs who were concordant or discordant for inflammatory bowel disease underwent deep TCRalpha and TCRbeta repertoire profiling using unique molecular barcoding. For every twin pair, smoking habits were documented, and each individual was categorised as a current, former or never smoker. Libraries came from 5' RACE. Preparation of each TCR library used about 3,200 ng of total RNA. For each sample, cDNA synthesis with SMARTScribe reverse transcriptase was split into eight separate reactions. Unique molecular identifiers containing a 6-nucleotide sample barcode were introduced through template switching during cDNA synthesis. Amplification of TCRalpha and TCRbeta cDNA involved two nested PCRs of approximately 16 and 10 cycles, and each PCR was followed by bead purification. Before amplification, the cDNA was treated with uracil DNA-glycosylase and purified using the QIAquick PCR purification kit. The second PCR added Illumina TruSeq-compatible adapters along with sample-specific barcodes. Library quality and concentration were assessed using TapeStation and Qubit, and about 4.7 ng of each library was pooled. The pooled libraries were sequenced with 2 x 100 bp reads and custom sequencing primers on an Illumina HiSeq2500 single-index Rapid Run. In the authors' own workflow: MiGEC version 1.2.6 was used for UMI-based consensus assembly to correct PCR and sequencing errors. MiXCR version 2.1.1 was used to carry out V(D)J alignment, clonotype assembly and CDR3 extraction. Gene usage, clonotype sharing and MAIT/NKT TCR abundance were normalised by analysing the top 1000, 10 000 and 20 000 clonotypes per sample. Diversity was computed as the inverse Simpson index with the vegan R package after downsampling to 27 000 UMIs. Paired Mann-Whitney U tests on discordant twin pairs were used, with Benjamini-Hochberg multiple-testing correction. After the reads were reprocessed by TCRdb, one entry was made per CDR3 protein sequence, with no DNA. TCRdb, not the original authors, processed these V and J calls. In this sample's table one finds 150,000 to 200,000 distinct CDR3 sequences. The ten largest make up under 3.5% of the sample.

Remarks on this clonotype: Its specific antigen is unknown.

What the research found in general, with its limitations: The analysis was unable to tell apart different T cell subtypes. A decrease in TCRbeta repertoire diversity, as measured by inverse Simpson index, was observed in IBD patients compared with their healthy co-twins. Repertoire similarity did not differ between concordant and discordant twins, which could be due to limited statistical power. Differing immunosuppressive treatments among patients may have added background noise and inter-individual variability to the repertoires. Compared with healthy twins, IBD patients shared fewer clonotypes with other individuals, and the difference was most pronounced in patients with signs of disease activity. No single strong signal or clonotype linked to IBD turned up in the results, so the idea that one exists was not supported.

Inclusive of the bounding cysteine and phenylalanine, the CDR3 is 17 residues long. There is no recorded DNA. CDR1 is given as KGHDR and CDR2 as SFDVKD, both from the germline V gene. The sequencing sample was made of blood. The source is a human donor with ulcerative colitis or Crohn's disease, or a healthy co-twin of an affected twin (not recorded which). The sequence links TRBV24-1 to TRBJ2-1; TCRdb gives TRBD1 as the D gene, but with no DNA this cannot be confirmed. The CDR3: CATSDLTWDRGTPEQFF.